A single sample gave rise to the 8 T cell receptor beta chains below, sequenced in a study of cytomegalovirus exposure and HLA in healthy donors. Researchers ran the PCR with 60 Vbeta and 13 Jbeta primers. The repertoire was sequenced with immunoSEQ multiplex PCR; TCRdb's copy has only in-frame clones and lacks some. The sample has about 100,000 clones, 75% seen once. What was sequenced was PBMCs. Source of these receptors: a man between 50 and 59 years old in good health and CMV-seronegative.

This clone was observed a handful of times. J is TRBJ2-2 and V is TRBV4-2, with D tentatively TRBD2 (7 bases). From germline, CDR1 is LGHNA and CDR2 YNFKEQ. V was pared by 0 bases and J by 6 bases, with 14 bases between. This CDR3 spans 16 amino acids. The CDR3 DNA reads TGTGCCAGCAGCCAAGAGGGTCGGGGGGCCGCCGGGGAGCTGTTTTTT. Protein sequence: CASSQEGRGAAGELFF.

The genes are TRBV11-1 and TRBJ2-7; 8 bases are a match to TRBD1. CDR3 length: 14 residues. V was pared by 6 bases and J by 0 bases, with 4 bases of the junction left unmatched. Germline V lookup: CDR1 SGHAT, CDR2 FQDESV (reference sequence). CDR3 in DNA: TGTGCCAGCAGGGGACAGGTGGGCTCCTACGAGCAGTACTTC. This encodes CASRGQVGSYEQYF.

V gene TRBV2 combines with J gene TRBJ2-7; D perhaps matches TRBD1 (5 bases). Germline assignment: CDR1 SNHLY and CDR2 FYNNEI. With 5 bases removed from V and 7 bases from J, the gap between germline ends came to 18 bases. CDR3 length: 14 amino acids. The CDR3 nucleotides are TGTGCCAGCAGTCATCCAGGGCTATTGGGGGAGCAGTACTTC. Amino acid sequence: CASSHPGLLGEQYF. Combining the CDR3 with reference TRBV2 and TRBJ2-7 gives the whole variable domain EPEVTQTPSHQVTQMGQEVILRCVPISNHLYFYWYRQILGQKVEFLVSFYNNEISEKSEIFDDQFSVERPDGSNFTLKIRSTKLEDSAMYFCASSHPGLLGEQYFGPGTRLTVT.

The CDR3 protein is CASSLAGANDAQHF. The DNA of the CDR3 is TGCGCCAGCAGCTTGGCAGGGGCCAATGATGCCCAGCATTTT. The chain carries TRBV5-1 and TRBJ1-5; a possible D gene is TRBD1 (6 bases). CDR1 is SGHRS and CDR2 is YFSETQ in the germline V gene. V was cut by 0 bases and J by 11 bases, with 15 bases left in between. The CDR3 extends over 14 amino acids.

The genes are TRBV11-2 and TRBJ2-1, with 13 bases lining up with TRBD2. V lost 6 bases, J lost 8 bases, and 16 bases stayed unmatched. Germline V gene sequence: CDR1 SGHAT, CDR2 FQNNGV. CDR3 length: 18 residues. The CDR3 DNA is TGTGCCAGCAGGAGGACTCATGGGACTAGCGGGATTGTCGATGAGCAGTTCTTC. This sequence encodes CASRRTHGTSGIVDEQFF. The variable domain in full, completed from reference TRBV11-2 and TRBJ2-1, reads EAGVAQSPRYKIIEKRQSVAFWCNPISGHATLYWYQQILGQGPKLLIQFQNNGVVDDSQLPKDRFSAERLKGVDSTLKIQPAKLEDSAVYLCASRRTHGTSGIVDEQFFGPGTRLTVL.

The rearrangement links TRBV28 to TRBJ1-1; 7 bases line up with TRBD1. The germline gives CDR1 MDHEN, CDR2 SYDVKM. J gave up 4 bases and V 7 bases, and 9 bases lay outside the gene matches. The CDR3 spans 14 residues. Written as DNA, the CDR3 is TGTGCCAGCAAAACAGGGGCGCGGGTCACTGAAGCTTTCTTT. This codes for CASKTGARVTEAFF.

This chain links TRBV6-5 with TRBJ1-6; 8 positions match TRBD1. The V segment lost 7 bases and the J segment 9 bases; nucleotides outside the gene matches: 8. Germline V CDR1 and CDR2: MNHEY, SVGAGI. The length of the CDR3 is 14 residues. The CDR3 sequence: CASTLGTGLSPLHF. In DNA, the CDR3 is TGTGCCAGCACTTTGGGGACAGGTCTTTCACCCCTCCACTTT.

The rearrangement links TRBV30 to TRBJ1-1; D is undetermined. Trimming removed 4 bases from V and 4 bases from J, with 13 bases in between. Germline-derived CDR1 and CDR2 are GTSNPN and SVGIG (reference sequence). The CDR3 has 13 residues. The CDR3 sequence is CAWTRSIGTEAFF. CDR3 DNA sequence: TGTGCCTGGACAAGGAGCATTGGCACTGAAGCTTTCTTT.